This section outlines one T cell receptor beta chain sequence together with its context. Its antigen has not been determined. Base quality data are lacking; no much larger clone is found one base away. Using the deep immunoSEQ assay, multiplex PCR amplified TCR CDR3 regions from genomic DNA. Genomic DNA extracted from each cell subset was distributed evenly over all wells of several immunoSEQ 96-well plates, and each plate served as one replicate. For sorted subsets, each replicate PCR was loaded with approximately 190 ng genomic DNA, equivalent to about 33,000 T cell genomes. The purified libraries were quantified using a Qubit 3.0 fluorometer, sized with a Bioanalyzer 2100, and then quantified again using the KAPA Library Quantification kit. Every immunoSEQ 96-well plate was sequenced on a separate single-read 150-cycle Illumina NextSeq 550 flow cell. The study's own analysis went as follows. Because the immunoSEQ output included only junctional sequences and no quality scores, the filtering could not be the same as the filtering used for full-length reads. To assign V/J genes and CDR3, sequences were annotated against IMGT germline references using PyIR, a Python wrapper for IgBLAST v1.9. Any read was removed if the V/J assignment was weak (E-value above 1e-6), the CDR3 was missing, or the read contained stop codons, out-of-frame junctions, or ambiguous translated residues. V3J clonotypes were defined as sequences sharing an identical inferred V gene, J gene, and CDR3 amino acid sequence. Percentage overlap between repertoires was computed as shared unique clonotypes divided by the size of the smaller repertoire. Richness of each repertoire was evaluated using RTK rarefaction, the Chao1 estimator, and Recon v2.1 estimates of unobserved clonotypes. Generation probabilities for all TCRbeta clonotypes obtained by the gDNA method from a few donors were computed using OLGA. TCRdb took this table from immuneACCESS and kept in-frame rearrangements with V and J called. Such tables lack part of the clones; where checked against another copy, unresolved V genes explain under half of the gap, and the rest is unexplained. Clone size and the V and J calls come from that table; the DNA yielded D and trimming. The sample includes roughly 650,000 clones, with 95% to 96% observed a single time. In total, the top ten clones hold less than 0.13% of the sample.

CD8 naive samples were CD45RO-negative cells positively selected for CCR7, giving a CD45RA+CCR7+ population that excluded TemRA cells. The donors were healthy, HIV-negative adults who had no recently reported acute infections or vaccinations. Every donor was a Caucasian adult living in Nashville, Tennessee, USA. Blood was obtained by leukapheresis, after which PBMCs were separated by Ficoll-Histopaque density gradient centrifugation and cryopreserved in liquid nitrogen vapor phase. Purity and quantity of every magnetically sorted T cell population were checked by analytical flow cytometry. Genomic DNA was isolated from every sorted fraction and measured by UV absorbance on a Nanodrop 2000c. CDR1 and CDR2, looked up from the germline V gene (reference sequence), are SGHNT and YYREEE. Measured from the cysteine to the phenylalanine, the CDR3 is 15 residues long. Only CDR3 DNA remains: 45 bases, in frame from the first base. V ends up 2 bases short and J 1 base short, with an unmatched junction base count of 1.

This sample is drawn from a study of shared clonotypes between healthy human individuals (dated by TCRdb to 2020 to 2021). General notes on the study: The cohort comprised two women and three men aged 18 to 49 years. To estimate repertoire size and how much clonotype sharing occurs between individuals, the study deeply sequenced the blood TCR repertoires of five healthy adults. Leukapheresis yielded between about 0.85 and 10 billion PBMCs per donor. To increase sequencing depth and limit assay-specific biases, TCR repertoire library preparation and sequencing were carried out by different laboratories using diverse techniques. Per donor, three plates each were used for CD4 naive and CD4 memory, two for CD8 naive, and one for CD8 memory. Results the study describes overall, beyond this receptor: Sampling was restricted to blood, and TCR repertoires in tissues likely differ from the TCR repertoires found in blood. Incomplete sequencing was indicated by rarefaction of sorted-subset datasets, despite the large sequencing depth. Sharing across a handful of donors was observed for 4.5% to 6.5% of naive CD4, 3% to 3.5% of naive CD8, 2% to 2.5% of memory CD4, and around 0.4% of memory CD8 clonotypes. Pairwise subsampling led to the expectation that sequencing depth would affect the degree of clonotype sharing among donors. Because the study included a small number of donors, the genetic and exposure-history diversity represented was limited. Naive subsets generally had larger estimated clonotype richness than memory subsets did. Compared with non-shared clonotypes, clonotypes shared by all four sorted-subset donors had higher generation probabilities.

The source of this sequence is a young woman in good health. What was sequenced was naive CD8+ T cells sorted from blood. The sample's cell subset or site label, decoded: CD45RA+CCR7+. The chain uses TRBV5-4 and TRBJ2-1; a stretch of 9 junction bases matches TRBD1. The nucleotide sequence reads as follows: TGTGCCAGCAGCTTTGGGACAGGGTCCTACAATGAGCAGTTCTTC. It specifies CASSFGTGSYNEQFF.